Shown below are 32 T cell receptor beta chains from a single sample sequenced in a study of blood T cell repertoires in COVID-19. Method: immunoSEQ multiplex PCR; TCRdb's copy keeps in-frame clones and lacks some. Of 55,000 to 60,000 clones listed, approximately 84% were seen once; the top ten hold about a sixth. The specimen sequenced was peripheral blood. Every receptor here comes from a man between 65 and 79 years old with active COVID-19.

The CDR3 is CASSLNNNGDIQYF. The CDR3 nucleotides are TGCGCCAGCAGCTTGAATAATAACGGGGACATTCAGTACTTC. The chain carries TRBV5-1 and TRBJ2-4, with D perhaps matching TRBD2 (5 bases). V shed 1 base and J shed 8 bases, with 13 bases lying between them. This CDR3 contains 14 residues. CDR1 and CDR2 from the germline V gene are SGHRS and YFSETQ.

The gene calls are TRBV9 and TRBJ1-4; 7 bases fit TRBD1. This CDR3 has 16 amino acids. J lost 8 bases, V lost 2 bases, and 12 bases had no gene match. Germline CDR1 and CDR2: SGDLS and YYNGEE. CDR3 loop: CASSVGQEGVGEKLFF. Here the CDR3 DNA reads TGTGCCAGCAGCGTTGGACAGGAAGGGGTTGGAGAAAAACTGTTTTTT.

V usage is TRBV14 and J usage is TRBJ2-3, with TRBD1 matching over 10 bases. Trimming at V came to 4 bases and at J to 0 bases, leaving 10 bases not matched to a gene. The V gene's germline CDR1 is SGHDN and CDR2 FVKESK. The CDR3 length is 18 residues. Written as DNA, the CDR3 is TGTGCCAGCAGCCGCCGGACAGGGGGTACGAGTAGCACAGATACGCAGTATTTT. It specifies CASSRRTGGTSSTDTQYF. Full variable domain (missing parts from reference TRBV14 and TRBJ2-3): EAGVTQFPSHSVIEKGQTVTLRCDPISGHDNLYWYRRVMGKEIKFLLHFVKESKQDESGMPNNRFLAERTGGTYSTLKVQPAELEDSGVYFCASSRRTGGTSSTDTQYFGPGTRLTVL.

V usage is TRBV21-1 and J usage is TRBJ2-1; the DNA was not used to check the table's D call, TRBD2. TRBV21-1 is a pseudogene segment. The CDR3 totals 16 residues. CDR3 residues: CATDRRERERCNEQFF. The CDR3 DNA sequence: TGTGCCACCGACCGACGGGAGCGGGAGAGGTGCAATGAGCAGTTCTTC.

V usage is TRBV2 and J usage is TRBJ1-1, with D unresolved. V was trimmed by 4 bases and J by 0 bases, leaving 9 bases between them. Per germline, CDR1 SNHLY and CDR2 FYNNEI. The CDR3 consists of 14 residues. CDR3 bases: TGTGCCAGCAGTGGCAGTTACATGAACACTGAAGCTTTCTTT. Amino acid sequence: CASSGSYMNTEAFF.

V usage is TRBV7-2 and J usage is TRBJ1-1; no clear D gene. The V gene's germline CDR1 is SGHTA and CDR2 FQGNSA. Trimming removed 4 bases from V and 0 bases from J, with 6 bases in between. This CDR3 spans 13 amino acids. The CDR3 DNA reads as TGTGCCAGCAGCTCCCGTATGAACACTGAAGCTTTCTTT. It translates to CASSSRMNTEAFF.

In nucleotides, the CDR3 is TGTGCCAGCAGCTATAGGGAGGCAGATACGCAGTATTTT. Its protein product is CASSYREADTQYF. This rearrangement joins TRBV2 to TRBJ2-3; D might be TRBD2 (6 bases). Germline V gene data show CDR1 as SNHLY and CDR2 as FYNNEI. This CDR3 comprises 13 residues. V lost 6 bases, J lost 4 bases, and 11 bases lay in between.

V and J are TRBV29-1 and TRBJ2-1; no definite D call. CDR1 and CDR2 from the germline V gene are SQVTM and ANQGSEA. V was trimmed by 4 bases and J by 0 bases, leaving 10 bases between them. The CDR3 has 14 amino acids. CDR3 coding DNA: TGCAGCGTTGTGGTCAGAAGCTCCTACAATGAGCAGTTCTTC. It yields the protein CSVVVRSSYNEQFF.

The chain links TRBV4-3 to TRBJ2-7; possibly TRBD2 for D (5 bases). This CDR3 spans 14 amino acids. The germline V gene encodes CDR1 LGHNA and CDR2 YSLEER. Between the trimmed V and J ends, which lost 2 bases and 6 bases, there was a span of 14 bases. CDR3 residues: CASSQLALSVEQYF. The CDR3 DNA reads TGCGCCAGCAGCCAACTAGCTTTGTCCGTCGAGCAGTACTTC.

V gene TRBV19 combines with J gene TRBJ2-1; 11 bases match TRBD2. V lost 4 bases, J lost 2 bases, and 7 bases stayed unmatched. CDR1 and CDR2 (germline): LNHDA, SQIVND (reference sequence). This CDR3 comprises 17 residues. The CDR3 spells CASSTRGTSGTYNEQFF. The CDR3 DNA follows: TGTGCCAGTAGTACTCGAGGGACTAGCGGTACCTACAATGAGCAGTTCTTC.

The chain combines TRBV28 with TRBJ1-1; 7 bases line up with TRBD1. V lost 3 bases, J lost 0 bases, and 7 bases stayed unmatched. The CDR3 runs 16 residues. CDR1 is MDHEN and CDR2 is SYDVKM in the germline V gene. Written as DNA, the CDR3 is TGTGCCAGCAGTTTCAGTCAGGGGGTTATGAACACTGAAGCTTTCTTT. It encodes CASSFSQGVMNTEAFF.

In the case of this clone: An end of the junction differs from the germline gene, which may be a read error. The genes are TRBV9 and TRBJ2-7; 8 bases line up with TRBD1. This CDR3 has 15 amino acids. Germline assignment: CDR1 SGDLS and CDR2 YYNGEE. CDR3 region: CANSVGGQGYYEQYF. For the CDR3, the DNA is TGTGCCAACAGCGTAGGTGGACAGGGCTACTACGAGCAGTACTTC.

The CDR3 DNA follows: TGTGCCAAGACTCGACAGGGGGCTATTCAGCCCCAGCATTTT. It is translated as CAKTRQGAIQPQHF. The chain combines TRBV21-1 with TRBJ1-5; the table's D gene call, TRBD1, was not cross checked with the DNA. TRBV21-1 is tagged as a pseudogene. The CDR3 runs to 14 residues.

The V and J genes are TRBV18 and TRBJ2-3, with TRBD1 matching 8 bases. V trimming: 3 bases; J trimming: 0 bases; junction bases outside the gene matches: 2. The germline V gene encodes CDR1 KGHSH and CDR2 LQKENI. The CDR3 loop spans 15 amino acids. The CDR3 loop reads CASSPGTGSTDTQYF. DNA for the CDR3: TGTGCCAGCTCACCCGGGACAGGCAGCACAGATACGCAGTATTTT.

The V call is TRBV5-1, the J call TRBJ2-6, with 7 bases aligning to TRBD1. This CDR3 region has 17 residues. Trimming at V came to 4 bases and at J to 2 bases, leaving 9 bases not matched to a gene. The V gene's germline CDR1 is SGHRS and CDR2 YFSETQ. The CDR3: CASSPSTTGTGANVLTF. DNA for the CDR3: TGCGCCAGCAGCCCATCAACGACAGGGACTGGGGCCAACGTCCTGACTTTC.

CDR3 region: CASSPPSSGRSATQYF. DNA for the CDR3: TGTGCCAGCTCACCACCGTCGAGCGGGAGATCTGCTACGCAGTATTTT. This chain connects TRBV18 to TRBJ2-3; the match to TRBD2 covers 8 bases. The CDR3 length is 16 residues. V lost 0 bases to trimming and J lost 8 bases; unmatched junction nucleotides: 10. From germline, CDR1 is KGHSH and CDR2 LQKENI.

This chain links TRBV10-1 with TRBJ2-7; 11 bases are shared with TRBD2. Germline CDR1 reads WNHNN; CDR2 reads SYGVQD (reference sequence). After removal of 8 bases from V and 1 base from J, the junction contained 10 bases not matched to a gene. This CDR3 region has 16 residues. CDR3 DNA: TGCGCCAGCTGGGGACTAGCGGAGCCCCCGTCCTACGAGCAGTACTTC. Its translation is CASWGLAEPPSYEQYF.

The chain carries TRBV4-1 and TRBJ2-5; 11 positions match TRBD2. Trimming took 0 bases from V and 4 from J; bases not matched to a gene: 16. The CDR3 spans 20 residues. Germline CDR1 reads MGHRA; CDR2 reads YSYEKL. DNA for the CDR3: TGCGCCAGCAGCCAAGAAAGCCCCCCTATAGCGGGAGGGCATCGAGAGACCCAGTACTTC. This gives the protein CASSQESPPIAGGHRETQYF.

The chain uses TRBV19 and TRBJ2-3; 13 bases line up with TRBD2. The germline gives CDR1 LNHDA, CDR2 SQIVND (reference sequence). The V segment lost 4 bases and the J segment 5 bases; nucleotides outside the gene matches: 9. The CDR3 consists of 17 residues. CDR3 in DNA: TGTGCCAGTAGTACAAAAAGGACTAGCGGGAGTGGAGATACGCAGTATTTT. This translates into CASSTKRTSGSGDTQYF.

The genes are TRBV5-1 and TRBJ2-7, with TRBD2 as a possible D gene (5 bases). This CDR3 contains 14 residues. CDR1 and CDR2 (germline): SGHRS, YFSETQ. V was clipped by 4 bases and J by 0 bases, with 11 bases between them. The CDR3 DNA reads as TGCGCCAGCAGCCCAGGAAGCGGCTCCTACGAGCAGTACTTC. As protein: CASSPGSGSYEQYF.

The rearrangement uses TRBV19 and TRBJ2-7, with 7 bases matching TRBD1. In germline, CDR1 is LNHDA, CDR2 SQIVND (reference sequence). V trimming: 3 bases; J trimming: 7 bases; junction bases outside the gene matches: 6. There are 13 residues in the CDR3. The DNA for the CDR3 is TGTGCCAGTAGTATGGGACAGACCGGAGAGCAGTACTTC. It encodes CASSMGQTGEQYF.

This chain connects TRBV11-3 to TRBJ2-4; D might be TRBD2 (5 bases). Looked up from germline, CDR1 is SGHNT and CDR2 is YENEEA. There are 13 residues in the CDR3. The V gene lost 4 bases and the J gene lost 12 bases, with 16 bases spanning the gap. CDR3 coding DNA: TGTGCCAGCAGCTCAAGGACGGGGATGGATCAGTACTTC. The encoded protein is CASSSRTGMDQYF.

This chain joins TRBV7-3 and TRBJ1-2, with TRBD1 as a possible D gene (5 bases). V dropped 1 base and J dropped 3 bases, with 12 bases sitting between them. The CDR3 has 15 residues. CDR1 and CDR2 (germline): SGHTA, FQGTGA. The CDR3 nucleotides are TGTGCCAGCAGCTTAATTGGGGGGACCGACTATGGCTACACCTTC. This gives the protein CASSLIGGTDYGYTF.

This rearrangement joins TRBV25-1 to TRBJ2-5; D possibly corresponds to TRBD1 (6 bases). Germline V gene sequence: CDR1 MGHDK, CDR2 SYGVNS. Between the trimmed V and J ends, which lost 3 bases and 1 base, there was a span of 12 bases. This CDR3 is built from 15 residues. As DNA, the CDR3 is TGTGCCAGCAGTGACTTCGGGACACTCCAAGAGACCCAGTACTTC. The encoded protein is CASSDFGTLQETQYF.

This chain uses TRBV30 with TRBJ2-6, with a weak D call TRBD1 (6 bases). CDR1 and CDR2 from the germline V gene are GTSNPN and SVGIG (reference sequence). The CDR3 is 15 amino acids. V lost 2 bases and J 0 bases, leaving 8 bases between the germline ends. The CDR3 DNA is TGTGCCTGGAGTCAGGGGTACTCTGGGGCCAACGTCCTGACTTTC. This codes for CAWSQGYSGANVLTF.

J is TRBJ1-2 and V is TRBV4-1; 9 bases are a match to TRBD1. V shed 3 bases and J 8 bases; nucleotides not matched to a gene: 4. CDR1 and CDR2 from the germline V gene are MGHRA and YSYEKL. The CDR3 totals 13 residues. CDR3 amino acids: CASSQTGGVGYTF. CDR3 in DNA: TGCGCCAGCAGCCAGACAGGGGGTGTAGGCTACACCTTC.

This clone was counted a few times. This sequence joins TRBV5-4 and TRBJ1-4; maybe TRBD1 (6 bases). Germline CDR1 is SGHNT and CDR2 is YYREEE (reference sequence). Trimming took off 4 bases at V and 4 bases at J, with 11 bases between the two ends. The CDR3 loop spans 14 amino acids. CDR3 sequence: CASSTGTFNEKLFF. CDR3 sequence (DNA): TGTGCCAGCAGCACCGGGACATTTAATGAAAAACTGTTTTTT.

The chain uses TRBV7-2 and TRBJ1-2; 8 bases are shared with TRBD1. The CDR3 contains 16 residues. After removal of 2 bases from V and 5 bases from J, the junction contained 10 bases not matched to a gene. The germline CDR1 and CDR2 sequences are SGHTA and FQGNSA. As DNA, the CDR3 is TGTGCCAGCAGCTTACCCCCGGACAGGGCATCTTATGGCTACACCTTC. It yields the protein CASSLPPDRASYGYTF.

This clone was seen just once. The chain is built from TRBV4-1 and TRBJ2-2, with D possibly being TRBD2 (6 bases). The V end lost 4 bases, the J end lost 0 bases, and 15 bases lay between the germline ends. CDR1 is MGHRA and CDR2 is YSYEKL in the germline V gene. The CDR3 totals 17 residues. The CDR3 nucleotides read TGCGCCAGCAGCCCTCGCCCCACGGGGGCGAACACCGGGGAGCTGTTTTTT. Amino acid sequence: CASSPRPTGANTGELFF.

This clone was seen a handful of times. The gene calls are TRBV5-6 and TRBJ1-5; 8 nucleotides line up with TRBD1. Germline assignment: CDR1 SGHDT and CDR2 YYEEEE. CDR3 length: 16 amino acids. V trimming: 4 bases; J trimming: 4 bases; junction bases outside the gene matches: 10. The CDR3 is CASSDSGTGLNQPQHF. The CDR3 DNA reads as TGTGCCAGCAGCGACTCCGGGACAGGCCTTAATCAGCCCCAGCATTTT.

The J gene is TRBJ2-4, the V gene TRBV23-1; TRBD1 might be the D (5 bases). TRBV23-1 is filed as an ORF, its function uncertain. The CDR3 is 12 amino acids. V gave up 6 bases and J gave up 8 bases, with 11 bases separating them. CDR3 DNA sequence: TGCGCCAGCAGACCGGACAAGTACATTCAGTACTTC. It yields the protein CASRPDKYIQYF.

This chain connects TRBV4-1 to TRBJ1-6; perhaps TRBD1 as D (6 bases). CDR3 length: 17 amino acids. V was cut by 1 base and J by 9 bases, with 19 bases left in between. Germline values: CDR1 MGHRA, CDR2 YSYEKL. This chain's CDR3 is CASSQVKRQGWFSPLHF. In DNA, the CDR3 is TGCGCCAGCAGCCAAGTGAAACGGCAGGGGTGGTTTTCACCCCTCCACTTT.